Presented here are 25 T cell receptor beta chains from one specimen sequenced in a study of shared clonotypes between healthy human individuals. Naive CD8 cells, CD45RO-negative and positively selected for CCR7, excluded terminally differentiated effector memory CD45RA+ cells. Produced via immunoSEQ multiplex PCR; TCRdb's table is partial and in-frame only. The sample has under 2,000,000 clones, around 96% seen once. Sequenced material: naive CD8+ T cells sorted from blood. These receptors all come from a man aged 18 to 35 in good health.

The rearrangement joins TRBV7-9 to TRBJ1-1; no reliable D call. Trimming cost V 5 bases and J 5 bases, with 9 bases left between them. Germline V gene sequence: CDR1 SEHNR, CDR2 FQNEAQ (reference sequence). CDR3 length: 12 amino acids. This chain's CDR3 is CASSPGETEAFF. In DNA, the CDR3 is TGTGCCAGCAGCCCCGGGGAGACTGAAGCTTTCTTT.

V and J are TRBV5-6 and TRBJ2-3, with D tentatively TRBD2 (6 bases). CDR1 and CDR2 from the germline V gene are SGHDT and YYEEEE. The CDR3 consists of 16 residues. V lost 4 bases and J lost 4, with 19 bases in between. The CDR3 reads CASSPRTTDYPDTQYF. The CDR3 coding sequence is TGTGCCAGCAGCCCTCGGACTACAGATTATCCAGATACGCAGTATTTT.

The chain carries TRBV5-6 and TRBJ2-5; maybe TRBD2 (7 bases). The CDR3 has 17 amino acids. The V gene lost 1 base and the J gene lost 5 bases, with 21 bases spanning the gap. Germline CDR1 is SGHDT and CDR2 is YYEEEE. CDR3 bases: TGTGCCAGCAGCTTGTGGTTGGGGGGGCATCTTCCGGAGACCCAGTACTTC. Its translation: CASSLWLGGHLPETQYF. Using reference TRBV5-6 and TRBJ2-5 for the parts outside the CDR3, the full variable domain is DAGVTQSPTHLIKTRGQQVTLRCSPKSGHDTVSWYQQALGQGPQFIFQYYEEEERQRGNFPDRFSGHQFPNYSSELNVNALLLGDSALYLCASSLWLGGHLPETQYFGPGTRLLVL.

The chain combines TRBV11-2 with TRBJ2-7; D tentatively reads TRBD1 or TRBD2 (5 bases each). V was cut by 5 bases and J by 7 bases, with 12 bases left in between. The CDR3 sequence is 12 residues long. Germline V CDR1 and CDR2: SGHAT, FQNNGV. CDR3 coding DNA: TGTGCCAGCAGCCCGGGGCCGAGTGAGCAGTACTTC. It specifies CASSPGPSEQYF.

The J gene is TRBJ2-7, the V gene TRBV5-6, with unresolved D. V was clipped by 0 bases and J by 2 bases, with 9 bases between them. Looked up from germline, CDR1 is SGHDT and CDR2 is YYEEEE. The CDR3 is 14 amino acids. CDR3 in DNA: TGTGCCAGCAGCTTGGAGACGGCTACCTACGAGCAGTACTTC. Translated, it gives CASSLETATYEQYF. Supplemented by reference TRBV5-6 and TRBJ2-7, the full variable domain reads DAGVTQSPTHLIKTRGQQVTLRCSPKSGHDTVSWYQQALGQGPQFIFQYYEEEERQRGNFPDRFSGHQFPNYSSELNVNALLLGDSALYLCASSLETATYEQYFGPGTRLTVT.

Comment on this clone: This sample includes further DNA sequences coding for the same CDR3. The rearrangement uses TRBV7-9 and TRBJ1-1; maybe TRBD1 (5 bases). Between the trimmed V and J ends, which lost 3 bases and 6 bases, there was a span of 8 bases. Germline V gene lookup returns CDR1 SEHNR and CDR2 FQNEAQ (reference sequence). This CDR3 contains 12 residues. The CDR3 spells CASSLLGAEAFF. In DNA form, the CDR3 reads TGTGCCAGCAGCTTGTTGGGGGCTGAAGCTTTCTTT.

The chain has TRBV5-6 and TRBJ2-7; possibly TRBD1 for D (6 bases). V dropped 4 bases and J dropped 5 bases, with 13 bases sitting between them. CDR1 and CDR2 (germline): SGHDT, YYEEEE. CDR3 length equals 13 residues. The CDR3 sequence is CASSPGQSDEQYF. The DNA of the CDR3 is TGTGCCAGCAGCCCTGGACAGTCTGACGAGCAGTACTTC. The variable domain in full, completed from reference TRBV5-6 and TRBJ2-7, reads DAGVTQSPTHLIKTRGQQVTLRCSPKSGHDTVSWYQQALGQGPQFIFQYYEEEERQRGNFPDRFSGHQFPNYSSELNVNALLLGDSALYLCASSPGQSDEQYFGPGTRLTVT.

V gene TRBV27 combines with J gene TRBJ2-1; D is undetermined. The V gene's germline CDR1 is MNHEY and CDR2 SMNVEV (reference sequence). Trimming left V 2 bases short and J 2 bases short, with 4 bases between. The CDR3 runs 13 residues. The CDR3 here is CASSLIAYNEQFF. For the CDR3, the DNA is TGTGCCAGCAGTTTAATAGCCTACAATGAGCAGTTCTTC.

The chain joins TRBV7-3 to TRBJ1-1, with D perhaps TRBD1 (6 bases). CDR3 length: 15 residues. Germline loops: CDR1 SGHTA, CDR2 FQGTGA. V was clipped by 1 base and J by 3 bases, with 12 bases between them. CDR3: CASSLIRDTYTEAFF. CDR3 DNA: TGTGCCAGCAGCTTAATACGGGACACCTACACTGAAGCTTTCTTT. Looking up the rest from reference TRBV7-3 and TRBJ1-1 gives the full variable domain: GAGVSQTPSNKVTEKGKYVELRCDPISGHTALYWYRQSLGQGPEFLIYFQGTGAADDSGLPNDRFFAVRPEGSVSTLKIQRTERGDSAVYLCASSLIRDTYTEAFFGQGTRLTVV.

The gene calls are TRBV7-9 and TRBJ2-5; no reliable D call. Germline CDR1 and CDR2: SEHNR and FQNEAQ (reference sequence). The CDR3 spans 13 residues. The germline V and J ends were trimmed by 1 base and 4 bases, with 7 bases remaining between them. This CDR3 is CASSLGGRETQYF. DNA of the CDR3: TGTGCCAGCAGCTTAGGGGGTAGAGAGACCCAGTACTTC.

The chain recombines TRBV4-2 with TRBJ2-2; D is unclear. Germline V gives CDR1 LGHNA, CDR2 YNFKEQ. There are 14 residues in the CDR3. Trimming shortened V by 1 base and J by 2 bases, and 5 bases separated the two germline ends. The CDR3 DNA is TGTGCCAGCAGCCAAGGACTCAACACCGGGGAGCTGTTTTTT. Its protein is CASSQGLNTGELFF.

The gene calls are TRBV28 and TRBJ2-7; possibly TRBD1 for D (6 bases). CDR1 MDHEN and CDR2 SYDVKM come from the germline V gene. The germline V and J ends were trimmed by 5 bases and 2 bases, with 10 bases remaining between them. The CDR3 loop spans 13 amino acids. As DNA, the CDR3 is TGTGCCAGCAGTCATTCAGGGGCCTACGAGCAGTACTTC. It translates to CASSHSGAYEQYF.

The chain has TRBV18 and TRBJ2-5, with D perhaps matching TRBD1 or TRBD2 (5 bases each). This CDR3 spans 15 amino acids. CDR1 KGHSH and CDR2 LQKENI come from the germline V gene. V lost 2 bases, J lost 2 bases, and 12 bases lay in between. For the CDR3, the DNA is TGTGCCAGCTCACCAGAGGGGTGGGCTCAAGAGACCCAGTACTTC. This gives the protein CASSPEGWAQETQYF. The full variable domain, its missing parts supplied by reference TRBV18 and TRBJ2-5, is NAGVMQNPRHLVRRRGQEARLRCSPMKGHSHVYWYRQLPEEGLKFMVYLQKENIIDESGMPKERFSAEFPKEGPSILRIQQVVRGDSAAYFCASSPEGWAQETQYFGPGTRLLVL.

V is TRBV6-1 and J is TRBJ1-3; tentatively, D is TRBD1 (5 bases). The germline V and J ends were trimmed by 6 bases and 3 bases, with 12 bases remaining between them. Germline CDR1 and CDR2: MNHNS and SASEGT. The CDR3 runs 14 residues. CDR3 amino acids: CASSDDGGGNTIYF. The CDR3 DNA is TGTGCCAGCAGCGATGACGGGGGTGGAAACACCATATATTTT.

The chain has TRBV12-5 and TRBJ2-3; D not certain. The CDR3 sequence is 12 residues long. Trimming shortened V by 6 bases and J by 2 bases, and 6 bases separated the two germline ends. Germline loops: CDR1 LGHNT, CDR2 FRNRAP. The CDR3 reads CASGLNTDTQYF. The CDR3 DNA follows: TGTGCTAGTGGCCTTAACACAGATACGCAGTATTTT.

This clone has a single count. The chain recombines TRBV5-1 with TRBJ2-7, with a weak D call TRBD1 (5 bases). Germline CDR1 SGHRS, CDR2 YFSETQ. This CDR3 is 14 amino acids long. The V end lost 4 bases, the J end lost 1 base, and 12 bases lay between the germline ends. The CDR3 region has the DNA TGCGCCAGCAGCCCTGGACATGGATCCTACGAGCAGTACTTC. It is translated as CASSPGHGSYEQYF.

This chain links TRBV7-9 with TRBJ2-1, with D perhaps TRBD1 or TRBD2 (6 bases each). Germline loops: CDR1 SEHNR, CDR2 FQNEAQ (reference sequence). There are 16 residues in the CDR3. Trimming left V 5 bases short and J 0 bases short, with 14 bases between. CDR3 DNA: TGTGCCAGCAGCCCCGTAGGGGGGAGCTCCTACAATGAGCAGTTCTTC. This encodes CASSPVGGSSYNEQFF.

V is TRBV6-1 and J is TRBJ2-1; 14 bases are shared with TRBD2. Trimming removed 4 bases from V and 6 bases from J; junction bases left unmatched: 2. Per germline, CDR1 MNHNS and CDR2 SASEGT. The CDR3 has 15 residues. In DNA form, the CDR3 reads TGTGCCAGCAGTGCGGGACTAGCGGGAGTCAATGAGCAGTTCTTC. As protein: CASSAGLAGVNEQFF.

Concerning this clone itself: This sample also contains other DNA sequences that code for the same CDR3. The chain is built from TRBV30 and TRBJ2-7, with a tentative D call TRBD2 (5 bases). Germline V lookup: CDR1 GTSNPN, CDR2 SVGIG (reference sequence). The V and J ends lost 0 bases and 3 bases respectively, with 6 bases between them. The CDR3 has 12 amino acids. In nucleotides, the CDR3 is TGTGCCTGGAGTGTAGAGGGCTACGAGCAGTACTTC. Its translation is CAWSVEGYEQYF.

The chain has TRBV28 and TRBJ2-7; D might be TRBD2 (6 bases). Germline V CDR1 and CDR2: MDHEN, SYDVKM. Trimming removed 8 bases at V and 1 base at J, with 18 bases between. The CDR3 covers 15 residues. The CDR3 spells CASGGGGLLSYEQYF. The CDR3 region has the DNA TGTGCCAGCGGCGGTGGAGGGTTATTATCCTACGAGCAGTACTTC.

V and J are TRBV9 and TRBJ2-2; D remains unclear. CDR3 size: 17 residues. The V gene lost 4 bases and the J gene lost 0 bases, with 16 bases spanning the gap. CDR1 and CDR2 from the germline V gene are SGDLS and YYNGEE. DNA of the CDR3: TGTGCCAGCAGCTTCCGACTTGAGCGAACGAACACCGGGGAGCTGTTTTTT. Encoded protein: CASSFRLERTNTGELFF.

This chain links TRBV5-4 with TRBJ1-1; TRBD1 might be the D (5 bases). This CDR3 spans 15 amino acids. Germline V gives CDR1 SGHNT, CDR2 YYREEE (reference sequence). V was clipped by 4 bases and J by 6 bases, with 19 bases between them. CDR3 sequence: CASSEGPGVRAEAFF. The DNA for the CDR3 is TGTGCCAGCAGCGAAGGACCGGGGGTACGGGCTGAAGCTTTCTTT.

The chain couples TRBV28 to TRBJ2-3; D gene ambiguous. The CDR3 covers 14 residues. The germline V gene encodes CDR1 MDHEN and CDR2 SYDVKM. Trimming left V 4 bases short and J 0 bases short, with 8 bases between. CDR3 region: CASSSSWSTDTQYF. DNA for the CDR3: TGTGCCAGCAGTTCGAGTTGGAGCACAGATACGCAGTATTTT.

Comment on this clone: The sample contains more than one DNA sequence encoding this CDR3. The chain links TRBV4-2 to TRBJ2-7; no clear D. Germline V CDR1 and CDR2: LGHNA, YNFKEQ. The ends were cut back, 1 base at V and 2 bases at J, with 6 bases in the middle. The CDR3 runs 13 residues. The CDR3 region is CASSQGATYEQYF. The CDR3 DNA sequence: TGTGCCAGCAGCCAAGGGGCGACCTACGAGCAGTACTTC.

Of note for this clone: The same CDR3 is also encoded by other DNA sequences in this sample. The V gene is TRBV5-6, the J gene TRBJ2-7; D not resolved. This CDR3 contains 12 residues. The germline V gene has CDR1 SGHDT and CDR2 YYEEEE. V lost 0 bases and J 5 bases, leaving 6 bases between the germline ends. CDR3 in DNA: TGTGCCAGCAGCTTGGTAGTGAACGAGCAGTACTTC. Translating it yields CASSLVVNEQYF.